This TCR beta chain was sequenced for a study of blood T cell repertoires in COVID-19. In the study overall: Italy, Spain and the United States were the sources of the convalescent and acute COVID-19 samples. Sources were T cells, B-cell-depleted T cells, or PBMCs; the material itself was cDNA or gDNA.

Authors' processing steps: Estimation of nucleated cell counts relied on the amplification of reference gene primers. TCRdb keeps only in-frame clones here, not all; method: immunoSEQ multiplex PCR. D and trimming were read from the DNA, whereas the V and J calls and clone size are those reported in that table. Found here are roughly 150,000 clones, approximately 82% of them singletons; the top ten hold roughly a tenth. The material sequenced was peripheral blood. The source of this sequence is a woman older than 75 with active or convalescent COVID-19.

CDR3 DNA: TGTGCCAGCAGCTACAGGGGCCGGGGGTTTGAGCAGTACTTC. Translated, it gives CASSYRGRGFEQYF. This chain links TRBV13 with TRBJ2-7; D might be TRBD1 (7 bases). Trimming took off 4 bases at V and 7 bases at J, with 17 bases between the two ends. The CDR3 sequence is 14 residues long. Germline V gene data show CDR1 as PRHDT and CDR2 as FYEKMQ (reference sequence).